The entry that follows covers one T cell receptor beta chain sequence. Some clones are missing from TCRdb's copy, which holds only in-frame ones; the method was immunoSEQ multiplex PCR. The top ten clones hold 7.5% to 8.5% of a sample with about 160,000 clones, roughly 94% of them seen once. This sample is drawn from a study of control samples from healthy donors and cancer patients. The V and J ends lost 2 bases and 8 bases respectively, with 13 bases between them. The CDR3 spans 14 residues. Per the germline V gene, CDR1 is SGHAT and CDR2 is FQNNGV. The chain combines TRBV11-2 with TRBJ2-4; D gene unclear. Input material: blood. The sequence derives from a woman aged 40 to 50 in good health. The chain's CDR3 is CASSLQVGVDIQYF. The DNA for the CDR3 is TGTGCCAGCAGCTTACAGGTTGGGGTGGACATTCAGTACTTC.